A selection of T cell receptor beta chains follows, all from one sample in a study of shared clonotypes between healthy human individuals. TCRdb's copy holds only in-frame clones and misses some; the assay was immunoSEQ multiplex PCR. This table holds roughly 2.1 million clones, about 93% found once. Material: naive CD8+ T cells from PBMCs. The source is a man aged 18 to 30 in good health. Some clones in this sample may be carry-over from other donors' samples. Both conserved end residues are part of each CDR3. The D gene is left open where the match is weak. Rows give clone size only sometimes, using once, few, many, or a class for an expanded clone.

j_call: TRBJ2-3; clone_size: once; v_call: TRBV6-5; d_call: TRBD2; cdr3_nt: TGTGCCAGCGCCGGCGGGAGGGCCGGGGATACGCAGTATTTT; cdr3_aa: CASAGGRAGDTQYF
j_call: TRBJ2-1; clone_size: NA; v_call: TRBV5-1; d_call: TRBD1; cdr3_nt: TGCGCCAGCAGCCCGACGGACAGGAGCTCCTACAATGAGCAGTTCTTC; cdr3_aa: CASSPTDRSSYNEQFF
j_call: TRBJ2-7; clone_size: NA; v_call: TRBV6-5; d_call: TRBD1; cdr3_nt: TGTGCCAGCAGTTACACCCCCTGGACAGGGCTCCACGAGCAGTACTTC; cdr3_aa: CASSYTPWTGLHEQYF
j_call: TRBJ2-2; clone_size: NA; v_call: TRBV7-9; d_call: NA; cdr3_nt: TGTGCCAGCAGCTATGGGACCAGGGATCTAAGGGGGACCGGGGAGCTGTTTTTT; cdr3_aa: CASSYGTRDLRGTGELFF
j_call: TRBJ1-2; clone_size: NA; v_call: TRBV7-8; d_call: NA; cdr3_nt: TGTGCCAGCAGCCAAGCCACGGACGGATACTATGGCTACACCTTC; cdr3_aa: CASSQATDGYYGYTF
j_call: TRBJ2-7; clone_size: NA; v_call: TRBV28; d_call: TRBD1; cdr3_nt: TGTGCCAGCAGCCCCTGGACAGGGGGCTACGAGCAGTACTTC; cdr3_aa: CASSPWTGGYEQYF
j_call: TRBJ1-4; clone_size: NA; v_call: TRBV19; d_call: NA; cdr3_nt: TGTGCCAGTAGTACTGATAATGAAAAACTGTTTTTT; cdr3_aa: CASSTDNEKLFF
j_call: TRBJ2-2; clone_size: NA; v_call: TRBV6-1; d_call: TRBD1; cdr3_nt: TGTGCCAGCAGGAGGGACAGGGGGCATACCGGGGAGCTGTTTTTT; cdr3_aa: CASRRDRGHTGELFF
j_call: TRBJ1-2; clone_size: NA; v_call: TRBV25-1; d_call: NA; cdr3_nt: TGTGCCAGCAGTGAAACGGGAGATCTTTTCTATGGCTACACCTTC; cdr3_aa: CASSETGDLFYGYTF
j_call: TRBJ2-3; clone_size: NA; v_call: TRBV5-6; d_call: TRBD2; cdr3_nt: TGTGCCAGCAGCTTGGACGGGACTAGCGGGAGCTTTGGCACAGATACGCAGTATTTT; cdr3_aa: CASSLDGTSGSFGTDTQYF
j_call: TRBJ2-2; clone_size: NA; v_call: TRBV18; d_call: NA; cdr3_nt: TGTGCCAGCTCACCGGTCCTCGGGGGCAACACCGGGGAGCTGTTTTTT; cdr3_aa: CASSPVLGGNTGELFF
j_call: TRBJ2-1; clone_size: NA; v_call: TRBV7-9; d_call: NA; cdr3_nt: TGTGCCAGCAGCCCCAGGTCGGCCAATGAGCAGTTCTTC; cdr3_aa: CASSPRSANEQFF
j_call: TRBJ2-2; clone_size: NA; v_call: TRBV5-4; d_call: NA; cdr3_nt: TGTGCCAGCAGCTTGGGCTCTACCGGGACCGGGGAGCTGTTTTTT; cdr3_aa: CASSLGSTGTGELFF
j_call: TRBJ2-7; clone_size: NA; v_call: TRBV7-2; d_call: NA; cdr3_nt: TGTGCCAGCAGCTTAGGGGCTAGCGTTTCCTACGAGCAGTACTTC; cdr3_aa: CASSLGASVSYEQYF
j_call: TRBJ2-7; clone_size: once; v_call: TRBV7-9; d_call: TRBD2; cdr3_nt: TGTGCCAGCAGCTTCCGGACTAGCGAGGGCCCCTCCTACGAGCAGTACTTC; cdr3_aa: CASSFRTSEGPSYEQYF
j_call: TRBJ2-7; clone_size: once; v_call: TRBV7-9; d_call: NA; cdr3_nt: TGTGCCAGCAGCTTAGTCGTTGAGGGGGGCGAGCAGTACTTC; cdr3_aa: CASSLVVEGGEQYF
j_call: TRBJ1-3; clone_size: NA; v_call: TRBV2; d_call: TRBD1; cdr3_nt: TGTGCCAGCAGTGGGACTGGGACAGGGTTTGGAAACACCATATATTTT; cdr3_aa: CASSGTGTGFGNTIYF
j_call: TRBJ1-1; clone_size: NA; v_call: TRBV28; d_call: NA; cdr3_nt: TGTGCCAGCAGTCTCTTCCGGGGGCGGATGAACACTGAAGCTTTCTTT; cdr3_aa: CASSLFRGRMNTEAFF
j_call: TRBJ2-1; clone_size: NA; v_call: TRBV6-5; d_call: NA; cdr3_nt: TGTGCCAGCAGTTACTCTCTGGGGGAGTGGGGCGATGAGCAGTTCTTC; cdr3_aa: CASSYSLGEWGDEQFF
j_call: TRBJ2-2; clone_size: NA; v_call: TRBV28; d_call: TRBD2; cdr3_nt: TGTGCCAGCAGTTTATGGGTCCGGGGGGGACTCACCGGGGAGCTGTTTTTT; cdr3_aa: CASSLWVRGGLTGELFF
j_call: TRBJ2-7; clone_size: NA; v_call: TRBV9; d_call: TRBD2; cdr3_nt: TGTGCCAGCAGCGTAGGGACTAGCGAGTCCTACGAGCAGTACTTC; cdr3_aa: CASSVGTSESYEQYF
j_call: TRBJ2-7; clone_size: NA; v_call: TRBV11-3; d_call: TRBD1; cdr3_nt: TGTGCCAGCAGCTCCAGGGACAGGAGCTACGAGCAGTACTTC; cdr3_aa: CASSSRDRSYEQYF
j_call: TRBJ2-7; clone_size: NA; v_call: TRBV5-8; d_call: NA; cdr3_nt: TGTGCCAGCAGCCAACCCAGGGAAACCTACGAGCAGTACTTC; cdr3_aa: CASSQPRETYEQYF
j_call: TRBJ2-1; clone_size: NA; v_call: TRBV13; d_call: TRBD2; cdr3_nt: TGTGCCAGCAGTACTACTCTAGCGGGAGAATCCTACAATGAGCAGTTCTTC; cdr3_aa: CASSTTLAGESYNEQFF
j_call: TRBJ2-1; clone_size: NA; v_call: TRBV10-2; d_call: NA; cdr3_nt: TGCGCCAGCAGTGAGCCCCGGACTGGTTACAATGAGCAGTTCTTC; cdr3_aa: CASSEPRTGYNEQFF
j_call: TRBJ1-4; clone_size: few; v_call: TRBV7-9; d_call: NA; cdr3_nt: TGTGCCAGCAGCTTAGCCAGGCTGGGGGAAAAACTGTTTTTT; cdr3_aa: CASSLARLGEKLFF
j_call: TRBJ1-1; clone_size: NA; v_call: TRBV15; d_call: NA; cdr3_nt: TGTGCCACGAGCCCGAAGGTGGGCACTGAAGCTTTCTTT; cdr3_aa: CATSPKVGTEAFF
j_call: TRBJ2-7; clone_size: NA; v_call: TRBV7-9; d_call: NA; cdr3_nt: TGTGCCAGCAGCTCGCGGGGTACCTACGAGCAGTACTTC; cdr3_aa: CASSSRGTYEQYF
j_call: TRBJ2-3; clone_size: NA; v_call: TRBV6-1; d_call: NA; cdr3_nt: TGTGCCAGCAGTGCGGCTCGGAGCACAGATACGCAGTATTTT; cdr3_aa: CASSAARSTDTQYF
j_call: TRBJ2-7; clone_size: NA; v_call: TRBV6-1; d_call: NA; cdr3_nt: TGTGCCAGCAGCCCCAAATTAGTCGACGAGCAGTACTTC; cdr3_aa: CASSPKLVDEQYF
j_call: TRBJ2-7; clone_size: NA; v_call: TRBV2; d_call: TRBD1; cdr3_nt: TGTGCCAGCAGCGGCTACGGACAGGAGGCCTACGAGCAGTACTTC; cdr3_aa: CASSGYGQEAYEQYF
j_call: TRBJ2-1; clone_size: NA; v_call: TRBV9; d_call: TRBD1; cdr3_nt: TGTGCCAGCAGCGTAGTTCGAGGACAGGGAAGCAATGAGCAGTTCTTC; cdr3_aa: CASSVVRGQGSNEQFF
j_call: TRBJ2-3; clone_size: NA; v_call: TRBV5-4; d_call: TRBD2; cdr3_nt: TGTGCCAGCAGCTTGGCCGGGCGGGAGTACACAGATACGCAGTATTTT; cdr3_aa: CASSLAGREYTDTQYF
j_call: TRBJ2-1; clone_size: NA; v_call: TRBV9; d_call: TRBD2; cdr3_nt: TGTGCCAGCAGCGTAGTGGCTAGCGGGAGGTTAGCCAGTGAGCAGTTCTTC; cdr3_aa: CASSVVASGRLASEQFF
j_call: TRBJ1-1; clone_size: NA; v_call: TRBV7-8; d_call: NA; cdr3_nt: TGTGCCAGCAGCGAAGCTTGGACTGAAGCTTTCTTT; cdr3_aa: CASSEAWTEAFF
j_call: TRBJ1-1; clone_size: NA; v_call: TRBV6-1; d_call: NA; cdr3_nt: TGTGCCAGCAGTGAGTCCACTGAAGCTTTCTTT; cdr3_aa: CASSESTEAFF
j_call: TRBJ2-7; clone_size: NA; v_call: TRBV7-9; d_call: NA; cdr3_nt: TGTGCCAGCAGCCGCGCGGCTCCCGAGCGGGACGAGCAGTACTTC; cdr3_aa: CASSRAAPERDEQYF
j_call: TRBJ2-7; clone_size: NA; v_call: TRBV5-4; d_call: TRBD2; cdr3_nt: TGTGCCAGCAGCTTCGGACTAGCGAGCTACGAGCAGTACTTC; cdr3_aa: CASSFGLASYEQYF
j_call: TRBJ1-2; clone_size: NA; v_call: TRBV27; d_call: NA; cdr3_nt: TGTGCCAGCTCCCAGTGGGGATCTAACTATGGCTACACCTTC; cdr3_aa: CASSQWGSNYGYTF
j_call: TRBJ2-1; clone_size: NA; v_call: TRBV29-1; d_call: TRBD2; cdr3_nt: TGCAGCGTTGCTCGGACTAGCGGGAGGGCCGATGAGCAGTTCTTC; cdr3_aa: CSVARTSGRADEQFF
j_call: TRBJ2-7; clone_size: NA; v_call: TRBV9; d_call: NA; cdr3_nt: TGTGCCAGCAGCGTCTCCCCGGACGAGACCTACGAGCAGTACTTC; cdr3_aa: CASSVSPDETYEQYF
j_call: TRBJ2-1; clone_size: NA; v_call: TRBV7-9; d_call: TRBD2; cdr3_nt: TGTGCCAGCAGCGACATGACTAGCGGTCCCTACAATGAGCAGTTCTTC; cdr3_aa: CASSDMTSGPYNEQFF
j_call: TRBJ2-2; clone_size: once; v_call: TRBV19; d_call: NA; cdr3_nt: TGTGCCAGTAGTAAACCGGGCCGAGGAATCGGCGGGGAGCTGTTTTTT; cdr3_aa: CASSKPGRGIGGELFF
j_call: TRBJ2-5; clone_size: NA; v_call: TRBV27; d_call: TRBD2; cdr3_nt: TGTGCCAGCAGTCAGGCCAGCGGGAACGGGGAGACCCAGTACTTC; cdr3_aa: CASSQASGNGETQYF
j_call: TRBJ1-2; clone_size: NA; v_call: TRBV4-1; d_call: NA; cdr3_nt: TGCGCCAGCAGCCACCCGGGGGAGGGGCACGTAAATGGCTACACCTTC; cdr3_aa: CASSHPGEGHVNGYTF
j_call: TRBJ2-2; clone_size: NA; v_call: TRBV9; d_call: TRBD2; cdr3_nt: TGTGCCAGCAGCGGATCCTCGGCTAGCGGGAGAGCCGGGGAGCTGTTTTTT; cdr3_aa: CASSGSSASGRAGELFF
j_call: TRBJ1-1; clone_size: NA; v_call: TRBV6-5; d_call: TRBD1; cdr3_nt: TGTGCCAGCAGGTACAGGGGGCAGATGAACACTGAAGCTTTCTTT; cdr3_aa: CASRYRGQMNTEAFF
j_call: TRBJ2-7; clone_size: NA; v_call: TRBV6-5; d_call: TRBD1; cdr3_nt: TGTGCCAGCAGTGACAGGGGAACCTACGAGCAGTACTTC; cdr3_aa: CASSDRGTYEQYF
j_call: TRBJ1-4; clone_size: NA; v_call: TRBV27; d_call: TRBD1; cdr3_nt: TGTGCCAGCACGACAGGGGGCACTAATGAAAAACTGTTTTTT; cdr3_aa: CASTTGGTNEKLFF
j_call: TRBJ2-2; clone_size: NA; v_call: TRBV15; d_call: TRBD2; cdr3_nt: TGTGCCACCAGCAGCGCCCCACCGACTAGCTGGGTGAGCGGGGAGCTGTTTTTT; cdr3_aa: CATSSAPPTSWVSGELFF
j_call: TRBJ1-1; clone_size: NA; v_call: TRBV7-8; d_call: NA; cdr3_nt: TGTGCCAGCAGCTTTGGGGGGGGCCTTATGAACACTGAAGCTTTCTTT; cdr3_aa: CASSFGGGLMNTEAFF
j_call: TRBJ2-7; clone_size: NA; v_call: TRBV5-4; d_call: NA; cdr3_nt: TGTGCCAGCAGCTTACGTAACAGGGCAGGCGAGCAGTACTTC; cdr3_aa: CASSLRNRAGEQYF
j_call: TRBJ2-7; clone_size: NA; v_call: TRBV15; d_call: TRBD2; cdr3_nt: TGTGCCACCAGCAGAAGAGCGGGAGTTTCGTACGAGCAGTACTTC; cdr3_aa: CATSRRAGVSYEQYF